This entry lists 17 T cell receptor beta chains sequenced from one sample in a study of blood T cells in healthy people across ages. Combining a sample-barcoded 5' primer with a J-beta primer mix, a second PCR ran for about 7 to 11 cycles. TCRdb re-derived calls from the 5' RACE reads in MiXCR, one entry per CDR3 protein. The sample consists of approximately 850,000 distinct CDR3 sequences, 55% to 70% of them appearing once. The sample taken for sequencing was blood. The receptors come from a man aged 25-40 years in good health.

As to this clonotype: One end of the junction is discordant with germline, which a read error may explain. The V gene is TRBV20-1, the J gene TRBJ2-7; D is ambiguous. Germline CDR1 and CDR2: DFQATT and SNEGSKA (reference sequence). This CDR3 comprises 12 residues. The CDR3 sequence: CSARAKGYEQYF. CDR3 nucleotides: TGCAGTGCGAGAGCAAAAGGCTACGAGCAGTACTTC.

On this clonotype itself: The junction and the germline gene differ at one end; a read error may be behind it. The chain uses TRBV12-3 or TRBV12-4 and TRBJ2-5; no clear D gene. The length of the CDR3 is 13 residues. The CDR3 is CTSSFRVKETQYF. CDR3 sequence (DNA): TGTACCAGCAGTTTTAGAGTGAAAGAGACCCAGTACTTC.

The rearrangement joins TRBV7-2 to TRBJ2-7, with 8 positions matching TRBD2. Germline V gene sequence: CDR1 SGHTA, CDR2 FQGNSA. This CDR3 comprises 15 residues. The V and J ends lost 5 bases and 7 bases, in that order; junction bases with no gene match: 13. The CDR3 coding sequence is TGTGCCAGCAGCCGAACTAGCGGAGACTACAATGAGCAGTACTTC. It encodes CASSRTSGDYNEQYF. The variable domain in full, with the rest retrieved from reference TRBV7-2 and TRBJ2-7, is GAGVSQSPSNKVTEKGKDVELRCDPISGHTALYWYRQSLGQGLEFLIYFQGNSAPDKSGLPSDRFSAERTGGSVSTLTIQRTQQEDSAVYLCASSRTSGDYNEQYFGPGTRLTVT.

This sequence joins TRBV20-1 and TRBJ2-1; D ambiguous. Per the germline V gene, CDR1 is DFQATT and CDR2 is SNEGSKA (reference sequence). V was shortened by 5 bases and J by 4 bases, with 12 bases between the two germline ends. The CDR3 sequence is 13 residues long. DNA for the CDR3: TGCAGTGCTGTAGTTCGGCTTTACAATGAGCAGTTCTTC. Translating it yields CSAVVRLYNEQFF.

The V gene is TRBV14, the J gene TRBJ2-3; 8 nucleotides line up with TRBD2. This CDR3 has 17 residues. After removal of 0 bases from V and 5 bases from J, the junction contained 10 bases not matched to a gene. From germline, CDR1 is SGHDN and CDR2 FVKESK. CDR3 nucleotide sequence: TGTGCCAGCAGCCAAGATCAGAGGACTAGCAACATAGATACGCAGTATTTT. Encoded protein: CASSQDQRTSNIDTQYF. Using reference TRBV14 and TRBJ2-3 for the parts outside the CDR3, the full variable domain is EAGVTQFPSHSVIEKGQTVTLRCDPISGHDNLYWYRRVMGKEIKFLLHFVKESKQDESGMPNNRFLAERTGGTYSTLKVQPAELEDSGVYFCASSQDQRTSNIDTQYFGPGTRLTVL.

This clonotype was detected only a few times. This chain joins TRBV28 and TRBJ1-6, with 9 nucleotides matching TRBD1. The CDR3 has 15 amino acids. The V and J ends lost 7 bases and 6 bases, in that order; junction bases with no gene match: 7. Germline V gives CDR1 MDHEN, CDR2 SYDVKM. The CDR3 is CASTPPGQGNSPLHF. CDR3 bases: TGTGCCAGCACCCCCCCGGGACAGGGTAATTCACCCCTCCACTTT.

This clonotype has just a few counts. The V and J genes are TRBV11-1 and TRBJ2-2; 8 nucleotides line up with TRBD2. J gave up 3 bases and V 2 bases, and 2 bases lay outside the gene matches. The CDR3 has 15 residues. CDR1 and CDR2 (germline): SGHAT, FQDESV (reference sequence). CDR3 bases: TGTGCCAGCAGCTTATCAGCGGGAGACACCGGGGAGCTGTTTTTT. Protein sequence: CASSLSAGDTGELFF.

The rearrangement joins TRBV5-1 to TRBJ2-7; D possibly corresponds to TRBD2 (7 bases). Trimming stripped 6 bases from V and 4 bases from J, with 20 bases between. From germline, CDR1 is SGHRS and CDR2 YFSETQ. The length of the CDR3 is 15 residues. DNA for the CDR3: TGCGCCAGCACCGACACAGGGAGGGGACAATACGAGCAGTACTTC. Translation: CASTDTGRGQYEQYF.

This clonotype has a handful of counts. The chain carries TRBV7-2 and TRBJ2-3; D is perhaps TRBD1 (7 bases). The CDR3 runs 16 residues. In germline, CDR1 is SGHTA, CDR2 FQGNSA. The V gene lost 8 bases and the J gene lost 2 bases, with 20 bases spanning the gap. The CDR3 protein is CASRTGGRGDTDTQYF. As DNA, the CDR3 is TGTGCCAGCCGGACGGGTGGCAGGGGGGACACAGATACGCAGTATTTT.

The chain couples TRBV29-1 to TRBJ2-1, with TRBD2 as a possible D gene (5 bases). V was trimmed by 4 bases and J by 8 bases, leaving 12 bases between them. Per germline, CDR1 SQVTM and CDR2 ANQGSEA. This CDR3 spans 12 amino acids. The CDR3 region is CSVVARHDEQFF. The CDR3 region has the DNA TGCAGCGTTGTAGCGCGTCATGATGAGCAGTTCTTC.

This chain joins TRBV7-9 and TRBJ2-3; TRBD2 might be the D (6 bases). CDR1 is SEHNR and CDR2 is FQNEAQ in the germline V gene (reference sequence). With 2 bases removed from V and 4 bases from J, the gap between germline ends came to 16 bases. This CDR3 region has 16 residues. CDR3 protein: CASSLLGGAVADTQYF. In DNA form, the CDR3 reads TGTGCCAGCAGCTTACTGGGCGGGGCGGTCGCAGATACGCAGTATTTT.

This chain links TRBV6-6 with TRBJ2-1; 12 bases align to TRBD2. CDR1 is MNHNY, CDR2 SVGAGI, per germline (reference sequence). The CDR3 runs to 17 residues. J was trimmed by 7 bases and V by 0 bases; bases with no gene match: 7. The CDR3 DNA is TGTGCCAGCAGTTACTCCACTAGCGGGAGGCTCGGGAATGAGCAGTTCTTC. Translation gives CASSYSTSGRLGNEQFF.

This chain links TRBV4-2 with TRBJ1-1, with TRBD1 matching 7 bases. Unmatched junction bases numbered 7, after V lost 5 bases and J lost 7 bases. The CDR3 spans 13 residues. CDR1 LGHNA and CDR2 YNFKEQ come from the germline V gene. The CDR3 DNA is TGTGCCAGCAGCTTTATCGGGACAGTTGAAGCTTTCTTT. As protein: CASSFIGTVEAFF.

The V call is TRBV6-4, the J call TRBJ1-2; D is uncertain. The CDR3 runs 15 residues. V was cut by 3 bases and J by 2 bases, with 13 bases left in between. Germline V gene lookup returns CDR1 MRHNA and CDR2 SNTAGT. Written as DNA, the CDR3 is TGTGCCAGCAGTGAAGGACCAGGTTTAAACTATGGCTACACCTTC. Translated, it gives CASSEGPGLNYGYTF.

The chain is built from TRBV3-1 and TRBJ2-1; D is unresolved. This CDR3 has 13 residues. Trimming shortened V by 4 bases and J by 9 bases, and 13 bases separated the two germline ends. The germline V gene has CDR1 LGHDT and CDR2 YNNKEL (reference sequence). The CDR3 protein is CASSPSSAREQFF. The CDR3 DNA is TGTGCCAGCAGCCCTTCCTCCGCCCGTGAGCAGTTCTTC.

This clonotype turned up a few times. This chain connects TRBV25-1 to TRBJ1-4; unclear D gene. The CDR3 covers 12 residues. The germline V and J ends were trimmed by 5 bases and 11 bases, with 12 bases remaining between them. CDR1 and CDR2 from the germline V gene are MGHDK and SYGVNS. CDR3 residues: CASSYGEEKLFF. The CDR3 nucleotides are TGTGCCAGCAGTTACGGGGAGGAGAAACTGTTTTTT.

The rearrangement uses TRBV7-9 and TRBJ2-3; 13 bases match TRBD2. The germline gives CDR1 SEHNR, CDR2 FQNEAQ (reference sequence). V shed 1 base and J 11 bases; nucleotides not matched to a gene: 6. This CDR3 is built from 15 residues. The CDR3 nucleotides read TGTGCCAGCAGCTTAGGGACTAGCGGGGGTGGTGAGCAGTATTTT. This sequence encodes CASSLGTSGGGEQYF.